The 27 T cell receptor beta chains presented below share a single source sample, sequenced in a study of shared clonotypes between healthy human individuals. Some clones are missing from TCRdb's copy, which holds only in-frame ones; the method was immunoSEQ multiplex PCR. The sample has 100,000 or so clones; over 65% are singletons. Sequencing was performed on memory CD8+ T cells sorted from blood. Indicated subset: CD45RO+ cells pooled with CCR7-negative TemRA cells. These receptors were collected from a woman aged 30 to 39 in good health.

This clone was counted once. The chain links TRBV27 to TRBJ1-2; tentative D call: TRBD1 (5 bases). V was trimmed by 5 bases and J by 5 bases, leaving 12 bases between them. Germline V gene sequence: CDR1 MNHEY, CDR2 SMNVEV (reference sequence). This CDR3 is built from 13 residues. The CDR3 coding sequence is TGTGCCAGCAGTCCCCGGAGGGGATATGGCTACACCTTC. It is translated as CASSPRRGYGYTF.

This clone has just one count. The rearrangement links TRBV27 to TRBJ2-5, with 9 bases aligning to TRBD2. The end of the DNA aligns better with TRBJ2-7, so the J call may be wrong. Germline V CDR1 and CDR2: MNHEY, SMNVEV (reference sequence). This CDR3 spans 15 amino acids. As DNA, the CDR3 is TGTGCCAGCAGTTTAGGGGCTAGCGGGAAAAACGAGCAGTACTTC. Translated, it gives CASSLGASGKNEQYF.

The J gene is TRBJ2-3, the V gene TRBV7-6, with TRBD1 matching over 7 bases. This CDR3 contains 17 residues. Per the germline V gene, CDR1 is SGHVS and CDR2 is FNYEAQ. Trimming took 1 base from V and 2 from J; bases not matched to a gene: 9. CDR3 in amino acids: CASSLGQGRAFTDTQYF. The CDR3 DNA reads TGTGCCAGCAGCTTAGGACAGGGCAGGGCCTTCACAGATACGCAGTATTTT.

This clone has only a few counts. This sequence joins TRBV13 and TRBJ2-3; D uncertain. CDR1 PRHDT and CDR2 FYEKMQ come from the germline V gene (reference sequence). The CDR3 has 17 amino acids. V lost 5 bases, J lost 2 bases, and 20 bases lay in between. The CDR3 loop is CASSPGFADSHTDTQYF. CDR3 coding DNA: TGTGCCAGCAGCCCCGGGTTTGCGGATAGTCACACAGATACGCAGTATTTT.

The chain links TRBV27 to TRBJ2-7, with a weak D call TRBD1 (5 bases). V was cut by 7 bases and J by 1 base, with 17 bases left in between. Germline CDR1 is MNHEY and CDR2 is SMNVEV (reference sequence). The CDR3 runs 15 residues. The CDR3 is CASNGVDSPSYEQYF. DNA of the CDR3: TGTGCCAGCAATGGGGTAGACAGTCCTTCCTACGAGCAGTACTTC.

J is TRBJ2-7 and V is TRBV5-8, with 11 bases aligning to TRBD1. CDR3 length: 13 residues. CDR1 SGHTS and CDR2 YDEGEE come from the germline V gene. Trimming cost V 4 bases and J 7 bases; bases outside gene matches: 4. The CDR3 nucleotides read TGTGCCAGCAGCCTGGGGACAGGGGGAGAGCAGTACTTC. This sequence encodes CASSLGTGGEQYF.

V usage is TRBV25-1 and J usage is TRBJ2-1; 13 nucleotides line up with TRBD2. The CDR3 contains 18 residues. J gave up 7 bases and V 5 bases, and 14 bases lay outside the gene matches. Germline V lookup: CDR1 MGHDK, CDR2 SYGVNS. The CDR3 coding sequence is TGTGCCAGCAGTACCCGAGGACTAGCGGGAGCTTCTGGAAATGAGCAGTTCTTC. The encoded protein is CASSTRGLAGASGNEQFF.

The J gene is TRBJ1-4, the V gene TRBV5-4, with 12 nucleotides matching TRBD1. V gave up 3 bases and J gave up 7 bases; unmatched junction bases: 10. The CDR3 has 17 amino acids. CDR1 is SGHNT and CDR2 is YYREEE in the germline V gene (reference sequence). CDR3 nucleotide sequence: TGTGCCAGCAGCTGGGGGACAGGGGGCTTTGAGGGTGAAAAACTGTTTTTT. Residues: CASSWGTGGFEGEKLFF. The whole variable domain, filled in from reference TRBV5-4 and TRBJ1-4, reads ETGVTQSPTHLIKTRGQQVTLRCSSQSGHNTVSWYQQALGQGPQFIFQYYREEENGRGNFPPRFSGLQFPNYSSELNVNALELDDSALYLCASSWGTGGFEGEKLFFGSGTQLSVL.

This chain connects TRBV10-3 to TRBJ2-5, with 9 nucleotides matching TRBD2. The germline V gene has CDR1 ENHRY and CDR2 SYGVKD. J was trimmed by 4 bases and V by 0 bases; bases with no gene match: 6. The length of the CDR3 is 16 residues. The CDR3, as DNA: TGTGCCATCAGTGAGTCCCTAGCGGGAACGTTAGAGACCCAGTACTTC. It encodes CAISESLAGTLETQYF.

The chain couples TRBV25-1 to TRBJ2-3; maybe TRBD2 (6 bases). Germline loops: CDR1 MGHDK, CDR2 SYGVNS. The length of the CDR3 is 17 residues. Trimming took 3 bases from V and 6 from J, leaving 22 bases between them. CDR3 nucleotide sequence: TGTGCCAGCAGTGATTCTGACGGGACTGATGTAGGGGATACGCAGTATTTT. It encodes CASSDSDGTDVGDTQYF.

The chain couples TRBV9 to TRBJ2-7; 9 bases are shared with TRBD1. The germline CDR1 and CDR2 sequences are SGDLS and YYNGEE. This CDR3 is 16 amino acids long. V shed 4 bases, J shed 0 bases, and the junction held 8 bases outside the gene matches. The CDR3 DNA is TGTGCCAGCAGCTCGGGACAGGGAGGCCCCTCCTACGAGCAGTACTTC. Its protein product is CASSSGQGGPSYEQYF.

The table lists this clone with a few counts. CDR3 in DNA: TGTGCCAGCAGTTTACGGGCTGGGTATGGCTACACCTTC. Its protein is CASSLRAGYGYTF. The chain couples TRBV28 to TRBJ1-2; D gene ambiguous. The V and J ends lost 2 bases and 5 bases respectively, with 9 bases between them. CDR3 length equals 13 residues. Germline V gene data show CDR1 as MDHEN and CDR2 as SYDVKM.

The chain links TRBV7-9 to TRBJ2-3, with 9 bases fitting TRBD1. V was pared by 4 bases and J by 2 bases, with 10 bases of the junction left unmatched. CDR1 and CDR2 (germline): SEHNR, FQNEAQ (reference sequence). This CDR3 is built from 17 residues. This CDR3 is CASSSKPGDRATDTQYF. The CDR3 coding sequence is TGTGCCAGCAGCTCGAAACCGGGGGACAGGGCCACAGATACGCAGTATTTT.

The V and J genes are TRBV4-1 and TRBJ2-5; no definite D call. The CDR3 runs 15 residues. Trimming left V 0 bases short and J 5 bases short, with 13 bases between. Germline-derived CDR1 and CDR2 are MGHRA and YSYEKL. The CDR3 DNA reads as TGCGCCAGCAGCCAAGATCGAGGCCATGGGGAGACCCAGTACTTC. Amino acids: CASSQDRGHGETQYF.

V is TRBV7-2 and J is TRBJ2-1, with 11 bases identical to TRBD2. With V trimmed by 4 bases and J by 8 bases, 10 bases remained unmatched. The CDR3 runs to 16 residues. Germline V gene lookup returns CDR1 SGHTA and CDR2 FQGNSA. The DNA for the CDR3 is TGTGCCAGCAGCTCACGGGCTAGCGGGAGGATTGATGAGCAGTTCTTC. Translating gives CASSSRASGRIDEQFF.

This chain links TRBV28 with TRBJ2-7; maybe TRBD1 (6 bases). This CDR3 is built from 15 residues. The germline V and J ends were trimmed by 7 bases and 2 bases, with 18 bases remaining between them. Per the germline V gene, CDR1 is MDHEN and CDR2 is SYDVKM. The CDR3 sequence: CASTDPPGTPYEQYF. In DNA, the CDR3 is TGTGCCAGCACCGACCCTCCCGGGACACCCTACGAGCAGTACTTC.

The rearrangement links TRBV7-1 to TRBJ2-7; perhaps TRBD1 as D (7 bases). TRBV7-1 is assigned to the ORF class and has an uncertain function. Trimming shortened V by 5 bases and J by 0 bases, and 11 bases separated the two germline ends. The CDR3 contains 14 residues. CDR3 amino acids: CASSARGDSYEQYF. The CDR3 coding sequence is TGTGCCAGCAGCGCCAGGGGGGACTCCTACGAGCAGTACTTC.

As for this clone: Other DNA sequences from this sample encode an identical CDR3 as well. V usage is TRBV5-6 and J usage is TRBJ1-5, with D hard to call. The CDR3 runs to 14 residues. Germline assignment: CDR1 SGHDT and CDR2 YYEEEE. Deletions cut 2 bases from V and 0 bases from J, with 6 bases between. This CDR3 reads CASSFSDSNQPQHF. CDR3 coding DNA: TGTGCCAGCAGCTTTTCCGATAGCAATCAGCCCCAGCATTTT.

This clone was picked up a small number of times. One end of the junction is discordant with germline, which a read error may explain. The chain recombines TRBV19 with TRBJ1-1, with 7 bases matching TRBD1. Germline CDR1 reads LNHDA; CDR2 reads SQIVND (reference sequence). There are 14 residues in the CDR3. The chain's CDR3 is CASSIGRGNAEAFF. The CDR3 nucleotides are TGTGCCAGTAGTATCGGCAGGGGGAACGCTGAAGCTTTCTTT.

The chain links TRBV2 to TRBJ2-7; 8 nucleotides agree with TRBD2. The germline gives CDR1 SNHLY, CDR2 FYNNEI. J gave up 1 base and V 2 bases, and 1 base lay outside the gene matches. The CDR3 consists of 14 residues. CDR3 in amino acids: CASSETSGSYEQYF. The CDR3 DNA sequence: TGTGCCAGCAGTGAAACTAGCGGATCCTACGAGCAGTACTTC. The full variable domain, completed using reference TRBV2 and TRBJ2-7, is EPEVTQTPSHQVTQMGQEVILRCVPISNHLYFYWYRQILGQKVEFLVSFYNNEISEKSEIFDDQFSVERPDGSNFTLKIRSTKLEDSAMYFCASSETSGSYEQYFGPGTRLTVT.

This clone has a count of ten or more. The V call is TRBV25-1, the J call TRBJ2-7; D unresolved. The V end was cut by 8 bases, the J end by 0 bases, with 20 bases between. The CDR3 spans 16 residues. Per germline, CDR1 MGHDK and CDR2 SYGVNS. The CDR3 loop is CASASSLGPSSYEQYF. The CDR3 DNA follows: TGTGCCAGCGCCTCCTCCCTCGGACCGAGCTCCTACGAGCAGTACTTC.

This clone appeared once. The J gene is TRBJ1-2, the V gene TRBV11-2; 8 positions match TRBD1. V lost 0 bases to trimming and J lost 7 bases; unmatched junction nucleotides: 10. The CDR3 is 16 amino acids. Germline values: CDR1 SGHAT, CDR2 FQNNGV. The CDR3: CASSLDLAGGSGGYTF. The CDR3 DNA follows: TGTGCCAGCAGCTTAGATCTGGCAGGGGGCTCGGGTGGCTACACCTTC. Using reference TRBV11-2 and TRBJ1-2 for the parts outside the CDR3, the full variable domain is EAGVAQSPRYKIIEKRQSVAFWCNPISGHATLYWYQQILGQGPKLLIQFQNNGVVDDSQLPKDRFSAERLKGVDSTLKIQPAKLEDSAVYLCASSLDLAGGSGGYTFGSGTRLTVV.

With regard to this clone: The sample contains more than one DNA sequence encoding this CDR3. The rearrangement joins TRBV7-9 to TRBJ1-3; D is unclear. Germline-derived CDR1 and CDR2 are SEHNR and FQNEAQ (reference sequence). The V end was cut by 5 bases, the J end by 0 bases, with 11 bases between. This CDR3 region has 15 residues. CDR3 in amino acids: CASSASEFSGNTIYF. DNA for the CDR3: TGTGCCAGCAGCGCCTCGGAGTTCTCTGGAAACACCATATATTTT.

Only one count was recorded for this clone. The chain recombines TRBV28 with TRBJ2-1, with D tentatively TRBD1 (5 bases). CDR3 length equals 15 residues. The germline V gene encodes CDR1 MDHEN and CDR2 SYDVKM. V dropped 7 bases and J dropped 3 bases, with 16 bases sitting between them. CDR3 sequence: CASMVVGQGYNEQFF. CDR3 nucleotides: TGTGCCAGCATGGTAGTGGGGCAAGGCTACAATGAGCAGTTCTTC.

This clone was observed a few times. This chain links TRBV6-1 with TRBJ2-1; 11 nucleotides line up with TRBD2. Trimming removed 2 bases from V and 7 bases from J; junction bases left unmatched: 7. The germline gives CDR1 MNHNS, CDR2 SASEGT. CDR3 length: 16 residues. Here the CDR3 reads CASSETSGTSGNEQFF. The CDR3 bases are TGTGCCAGCAGTGAAACGAGCGGGACTAGCGGAAATGAGCAGTTCTTC.

The chain couples TRBV2 to TRBJ2-7; the match to TRBD1 covers 9 bases. The V gene end was trimmed by 8 bases and the J gene end by 3 bases; junction bases not matched to a gene: 11. This CDR3 contains 15 residues. The germline V gene has CDR1 SNHLY and CDR2 FYNNEI. The CDR3 DNA is TGTGCCAGCTGGTCCGGGGGGACAGGGATCTACGAGCAGTACTTC. Its protein is CASWSGGTGIYEQYF.

J is TRBJ1-5 and V is TRBV11-1; no clear D gene. This CDR3 spans 13 amino acids. V lost 2 bases, J lost 5 bases, and 7 bases lay in between. Germline loops: CDR1 SGHAT, CDR2 FQDESV (reference sequence). The CDR3 bases are TGTGCCAGCAGCTTACAGCGAGATCAGCCCCAGCATTTT. Its protein is CASSLQRDQPQHF.